This TCR beta chain was obtained from a study of breast tumors, draining lymph nodes, adjacent tissues. Regarding the study as a whole: The data were judged consistent with most tumor T cells coming from lymph node and expanding in tumor. Luminal-like breast cancer showed significantly greater tumor-nontumor repertoire similarity than basal-like breast cancer did. Tumor T cell lymph node origin was a supported hypothesis, not proven.

As concerns this clonotype: Antigen: not known.

MiXCR, run by TCRdb on the multiplex PCR reads, gives a single entry per CDR3 protein. In the table there are 150,000 to 200,000 distinct CDR3 sequences, about 30% of which are singletons. Axillary draining lymph nodes of breast cancer patients supplied the node samples. This clonotype was obtained from a female donor with breast cancer. Some clones in this sample may be carry-over from other donors' samples. The specimen was axillary lymph node tissue.

The CDR3 region has the DNA TGTGCCAGCAGTCCGGGACTAGCGGGGGGGGGTAATGAGCAGTTCTTC. Translating it yields CASSPGLAGGGNEQFF. The chain is built from TRBV27 and TRBJ2-1; 16 nucleotides line up with TRBD2. From germline, CDR1 is MNHEY and CDR2 SMNVEV (reference sequence). Trimming cost V 5 bases and J 7 bases; bases outside gene matches: 5. The CDR3 runs 16 residues.